This is a list of T cell receptor beta chains from one sample in a study of T cells in Graves' hyperthyroidism and ophthalmopathy. TCRdb passed the multiplex PCR reads through MiXCR, listing each CDR3 protein once. The sample lists about 290,000 distinct CDR3 sequences, roughly 15% occurring once. The sample taken for sequencing was blood. These TCRs come from a woman in her forties or fifties with Graves' hyperthyroidism that later progressed to Graves' ophthalmopathy. Each CDR3 is given with its conserved first and last residue. The order of the fields is clone size, V gene, D gene, J gene, CDR3 DNA, CDR3 protein. A D gene is named only where the DNA matches it firmly. Only some rows state a clone size, as once, few, many or a class for expanded clones.

many	TRBV20-1	TRBD1	TRBJ1-1	TGCAGTGCTGACACAGGGGCGGTCACTGAAGCTTTCTTT	CSADTGAVTEAFF
many	TRBV27	NA	TRBJ2-1	TGTGCCAGCGGTTCAAGCTCCTACAATGAGCAGTTCTTC	CASGSSSYNEQFF
few	TRBV27	TRBD2	TRBJ2-3	TGTGCCAGCAGTTTATCCCGGTGGACTAGCAGTTCAGATACGCAGTATTTT	CASSLSRWTSSSDTQYF
NA	TRBV25-1	NA	TRBJ1-2	TGTGCCAGCAGTGATCTGAACAGTTTATCTCCTGGCTACACCTTC	CASSDLNSLSPGYTF
few	TRBV9	TRBD2	TRBJ2-3	TGTGCCAGCAGCTCCGGACTAGGTCTGAACACGCAGTATTTT	CASSSGLGLNTQYF
NA	TRBV6-2/TRBV6-3	NA	TRBJ1-3	TGTGCCAGCAGTTACTCGACGGGAAACTCTGGAAACACCATATATTTT	CASSYSTGNSGNTIYF
few	TRBV19	TRBD1	TRBJ2-7	TGTGCCAGTAGTACCACAGGGGGCCAGGACGAGCAGTACTTC	CASSTTGGQDEQYF
NA	TRBV18	TRBD2	TRBJ2-1	TGTGCCAGCTCACCGGGACTAGCGAGAGACAATGAGCAGTTCTTC	CASSPGLARDNEQFF
few	TRBV29-1	NA	TRBJ1-2	TGCAGCGTTGAGGATCTTGGGGGGGCGGGTGGCTACACCTTC	CSVEDLGGAGGYTF
many	TRBV2	NA	TRBJ2-7	TGTGCCAGCAGTCGGAGGAAGGAACAGCAGTACTTC	CASSRRKEQQYF
NA	TRBV7-3	TRBD2	TRBJ2-7	TGTGCCAGCAGCCCGATAGCGGGAGACACCTACGAGCAGTACTTC	CASSPIAGDTYEQYF
NA	TRBV24-1	TRBD2	TRBJ2-7	TGTGCCACCAGTGGAGGGACTAGCGTCTACGAGCAGTACTTC	CATSGGTSVYEQYF
many	TRBV7-3	TRBD1	TRBJ2-3	TGTGCCAGCAGCTTAGCGGGGACAGGGGGCACAGATACGCAGTATTTT	CASSLAGTGGTDTQYF
NA	TRBV20-1	TRBD1	TRBJ2-7	TGCAGTGCTAGCGAACCGGGACAGGGTTACTCCTACGAGCAGTACTTC	CSASEPGQGYSYEQYF
many	TRBV3-1	NA	TRBJ2-1	TGTGCCAGCAGCCCAGAGACCCGGAACTCCTACAATGAGCAGTTCTTC	CASSPETRNSYNEQFF
many	TRBV28	TRBD2	TRBJ2-5	TGTGCCAGCAGTTTGTCTTCGACTAGCGGAAATCAAGAGACCCAGTACTTC	CASSLSSTSGNQETQYF
many	TRBV6-1	NA	TRBJ2-3	TGTGCCAGCAAACGGACGGCGACTAGCACAGATACGCAGTATTTT	CASKRTATSTDTQYF
NA	TRBV18	TRBD1	TRBJ1-1	TGTGCCAGCTCATCTGACCGACAGGGCGAAGCTTTCTTT	CASSSDRQGEAFF
many	TRBV6-2/TRBV6-3	TRBD1	TRBJ2-5	TGTGCCAGCACCCCCGGGACAGCCCAAGAGACCCAGTACTTC	CASTPGTAQETQYF
NA	TRBV28	NA	TRBJ2-5	TGTGCCAGCAGTTTAAGTAGTCTGTCAGGGAAGAAGACCCAGTACTTC	CASSLSSLSGKKTQYF
many	TRBV18	NA	TRBJ1-5	TGTGCCAGCTCACGGGAACGGACTGAAATATGGCCCCAGCATTTT	CASSRERTEIWPQHF
NA	TRBV5-1	NA	TRBJ2-3	TGCGCCAGCAGACAATGGGACCATACAGGTACGCAGTATTTT	CASRQWDHTGTQYF
few	TRBV14	NA	TRBJ1-5	TGTGCCAGCAGCCAATCGGTCTATCAGCCCCAGCATTTT	CASSQSVYQPQHF
NA	TRBV9	NA	TRBJ2-6	TGTGCCAGCAGCGCCAGCTCTGGGGCCAACGTCCTGACTTTC	CASSASSGANVLTF
few	TRBV19	NA	TRBJ2-5	TGTGCCAGTAGTATAGGTTGGGGCGCGGTTGGAGAGACCCAGTACTTC	CASSIGWGAVGETQYF
many	TRBV20-1	TRBD2	TRBJ2-3	TGCAGTGCTGCCCTCTCTAGCGGGGCTAGCACAGATACGCAGTATTTT	CSAALSSGASTDTQYF
many	TRBV2	TRBD1	TRBJ2-1	TGTGCCAGCAGTAGGGACAGTCTGGTATCCTACAATGAGCAGTTCTTC	CASSRDSLVSYNEQFF
many	TRBV28	TRBD1	TRBJ1-5	TGTGCCAGCAGTTTTTCAGGGGGCCAGCCCCAGCATTTT	CASSFSGGQPQHF
many	TRBV7-9	TRBD2	TRBJ2-1	TGTGCCAGCAGCTTGGGGCGGAGAGCGGGAGGCCTCGCCAATGAGCAGTTCTTC	CASSLGRRAGGLANEQFF
few	TRBV19	TRBD2	TRBJ2-7	TGTGCCACCACGGCTGGAGCGGGACTGGCCTCCTACGAGCAGTACTTC	CATTAGAGLASYEQYF
many	TRBV27	NA	TRBJ2-7	TGTGCCAGCAGGAGGGGAAAGAGAGACGAGCAGTACTTC	CASRRGKRDEQYF
many	TRBV2	NA	TRBJ2-1	TGTGCCAGCAGGAAGGACATGAGCTCCTACAATGAGCAGTTCTTC	CASRKDMSSYNEQFF
many	TRBV12-5	NA	TRBJ2-3	TGTGCTAGTGGCCAGGGTGATACGCAGTATTTT	CASGQGDTQYF
NA	TRBV19	NA	TRBJ2-1	TGTGCCAGTAGTTATAGGGGTAGGGATGAGCAGTTCTTC	CASSYRGRDEQFF
many	TRBV18	NA	TRBJ2-5	TGTGCCAGCTCAAAACAGGGTGCGGGAGAGGAGACCCAGTACTTC	CASSKQGAGEETQYF
NA	TRBV11-3	NA	TRBJ1-3	TGTGCCAGCAGCAAGGGACCGCCGCGGACTGGAAACACCATATATTTT	CASSKGPPRTGNTIYF